Listed below are T cell receptor beta chains from one sample, sequenced in a study of early T cells in non-severe SARS-CoV-2 infection. TCRdb ran MiXCR on the 5' RACE reads and lists one entry per CDR3 protein. The sample shows 98,000 or so distinct CDR3 sequences, 9.5% to 11% of them seen only once. The specimen was whole blood. The receptor set was obtained from an adult who was a healthcare worker with PCR-confirmed SARS-CoV-2 infection or an uninfected control (not recorded which). CDR3s include the opening cysteine and the closing phenylalanine or tryptophan. A D gene is named only where the DNA matches it firmly. Clone size appears in some rows only: once, few, many, or a class for an expanded clone.

J gene	clone size	D gene	V gene	CDR3 protein
TRBJ2-1	NA	NA	TRBV27	CASSLRTVKAYNEQFF
TRBJ1-1	many	NA	TRBV5-1	CASRQLSGGPEAFF
TRBJ2-3	NA	TRBD2	TRBV4-1	CASSHLTSGGLNTQYF
TRBJ1-1	many	NA	TRBV2	CASMGEVDTEAFF
TRBJ2-7	NA	NA	TRBV2	CATTASYEQYF
TRBJ2-1	few	TRBD1	TRBV28	CASGTDLSYNEQFF
TRBJ2-3	many	NA	TRBV14	CASSTRTGGTSTQYF
TRBJ2-1	few	TRBD1	TRBV12-3/TRBV12-4	CASSLRQGENEQFF
TRBJ1-5	many	TRBD1	TRBV7-2	CASSYHRTGNQPQHF
TRBJ1-4	many	NA	TRBV6-1	CASSEEGSSGLFF
TRBJ2-7	NA	TRBD1	TRBV29-1	CSVVKGTGITYEQYF
TRBJ2-7	NA	TRBD2	TRBV28	CASRVPGLAGGPYF
TRBJ2-7	few	TRBD2	TRBV7-9	CASSPELAGTYEQYF
TRBJ2-1	NA	NA	TRBV7-9	CASSLGYNEQFF
TRBJ1-2	many	NA	TRBV25-1	CASSELTGVENGYTF
TRBJ1-1	NA	NA	TRBV29-1	CSVERGGLANTEAFF
TRBJ2-1	NA	NA	TRBV10-3	CAISVQGGGNEQFF
TRBJ2-2	many	NA	TRBV11-2	CASSPRTVTGELFF
TRBJ2-7	many	NA	TRBV20-1	CSARVGASYEQYF
TRBJ2-1	NA	NA	TRBV2	CASNRRTGGDNEQFF
TRBJ2-2	NA	TRBD2	TRBV4-2	CASSQDGTSGNTGELFF
TRBJ2-5	NA	NA	TRBV3-1	CASSGTAGTQYF
TRBJ1-4	NA	NA	TRBV18	CASSPPQGVSNEKLFF
TRBJ2-5	few	TRBD2	TRBV29-1	CSVGGARSEETQYF
TRBJ2-6	few	NA	TRBV19	CASTYYENSGANVLTF
TRBJ1-1	NA	NA	TRBV30	CAWEPLGRENTEAFF
TRBJ1-3	many	NA	TRBV3-1	CASSQVFDSGNTIYF
TRBJ1-5	few	NA	TRBV20-1	CSAREDVNQPQHF
TRBJ2-2	many	NA	TRBV21-1	CASSKARLAEMNTGELFF
TRBJ2-6	NA	NA	TRBV18	CASSPSIGANVLTF
TRBJ1-6	few	NA	TRBV18	CASSPQENNSPLHF
TRBJ2-7	many	NA	TRBV6-5	CASSYDGTHPYEQYF
TRBJ1-1	few	NA	TRBV2	CASSESGLPTEAFF
TRBJ1-1	NA	NA	TRBV18	CASSPRQAEAFF
TRBJ1-2	NA	NA	TRBV6-2/TRBV6-3	CASSYSIGTVNYGYTF
TRBJ2-7	few	NA	TRBV27	CASSLTGGPYEQYF
TRBJ2-3	NA	NA	TRBV6-6	CASSPEDLSRTDTQYF
TRBJ1-6	NA	TRBD1	TRBV6-5	CASSYSMRGQFNSPLHF
TRBJ1-1	many	TRBD1	TRBV3-1	CASSLPDRGITEAFF
TRBJ2-5	few	TRBD1	TRBV18	CASSSSHRGEETQYF
TRBJ1-5	NA	TRBD1	TRBV2	CASSWGQGSQPQHF
TRBJ2-3	NA	NA	TRBV9	CASSIRNTQYF
TRBJ2-7	many	NA	TRBV4-1	CASSQAQGRYEQYF
TRBJ2-2	few	NA	TRBV29-1	CSVDTGELFF
TRBJ2-1	NA	TRBD2	TRBV29-1	CSVAPILAAEQFF